The 31 T cell receptor beta chains below come from one sample, sequenced in a study of beta chain features in type 1 diabetes. Expressed TCRB transcripts were sequenced after all isolated RNA was converted to cDNA. The assay was immunoSEQ multiplex PCR, and TCRdb's table has in-frame clones only and misses some. The table has just over 600,000 clones, 15% seen once. Sample: naive CD4+ T cells from blood. Receptors were obtained from a man aged 18 to 30 in good health.

The chain links TRBV13 to TRBJ2-5; 9 bases are shared with TRBD1. This CDR3 is 16 amino acids long. The V gene end was trimmed by 5 bases and the J gene end by 4 bases; junction bases not matched to a gene: 11. Germline values: CDR1 PRHDT, CDR2 FYEKMQ (reference sequence). The CDR3 DNA follows: TGTGCCAGCAGCCGCTACACAGGGGGCTCAAGAGAGACCCAGTACTTC. It encodes CASSRYTGGSRETQYF.

This clone came up a few times. V is TRBV5-1 and J is TRBJ1-5, with unresolved D. The ends were cut back, 4 bases at V and 2 bases at J, with 13 bases in the middle. Germline V gene data show CDR1 as SGHRS and CDR2 as YFSETQ. The CDR3 covers 15 residues. CDR3 residues: CASSRLGLGNQPQHF. CDR3 nucleotide sequence: TGCGCCAGCAGCCGACTCGGACTGGGCAATCAGCCCCAGCATTTT.

This clone came up a few times. The rearrangement uses TRBV4-2 and TRBJ2-5; 7 nucleotides match TRBD1. V lost 3 bases to trimming and J lost 0 bases; unmatched junction nucleotides: 4. Germline assignment: CDR1 LGHNA and CDR2 YNFKEQ. This CDR3 has 15 amino acids. The CDR3 is CASSQGDSHQETQYF. CDR3 bases: TGTGCCAGCAGCCAGGGGGACAGCCACCAAGAGACCCAGTACTTC.

V gene TRBV7-3 combines with J gene TRBJ2-5; 8 bases agree with TRBD1. The CDR3 runs 14 residues. Germline V CDR1 and CDR2: SGHTA, FQGTGA. J gave up 1 base and V 5 bases, and 3 bases lay outside the gene matches. The CDR3 sequence: CASSTTGGQETQYF. The DNA of the CDR3 is TGTGCCAGCAGCACTACAGGGGGCCAAGAGACCCAGTACTTC.

The rearrangement links TRBV5-4 to TRBJ1-2; D is unresolved. This CDR3 is built from 13 residues. V was trimmed by 1 base and J by 8 bases, leaving 12 bases between them. Germline V CDR1 and CDR2: SGHNT, YYREEE (reference sequence). The CDR3 DNA sequence: TGTGCCAGCAGCTTGAGGACGGTGGGAGGCTACACCTTC. This gives the protein CASSLRTVGGYTF.

The J gene is TRBJ1-6, the V gene TRBV9, with D perhaps TRBD1 (5 bases). V was shortened by 3 bases and J by 6 bases, with 13 bases between the two germline ends. This CDR3 spans 15 amino acids. Per the germline V gene, CDR1 is SGDLS and CDR2 is YYNGEE. CDR3: CASSAGGRSNSPLHF. CDR3 DNA: TGTGCCAGCAGCGCGGGGGGACGGAGTAATTCACCCCTCCACTTT. The full variable domain, in which reference TRBV9 and TRBJ1-6 provide the parts outside the CDR3, is DSGVTQTPKHLITATGQRVTLRCSPRSGDLSVYWYQQSLDQGLQFLIQYYNGEERAKGNILERFSAQQFPDLHSELNLSSLELGDSALYFCASSAGGRSNSPLHFGNGTRLTVT.

This clone showed up just a few times. J is TRBJ1-1 and V is TRBV30; 8 nucleotides match TRBD1. The germline V gene encodes CDR1 GTSNPN and CDR2 SVGIG (reference sequence). V was clipped by 0 bases and J by 6 bases; unmatched bases: 9. CDR3 length: 15 amino acids. CDR3 in amino acids: CAWSVRRDRGSEAFF. The CDR3 nucleotides read TGTGCCTGGAGTGTACGAAGAGACAGGGGATCTGAAGCTTTCTTT.

This clone was observed many times. The J gene is TRBJ2-4, the V gene TRBV7-2; 8 positions match TRBD1. This CDR3 comprises 15 residues. V shed 6 bases, J shed 6 bases, and the junction held 10 bases outside the gene matches. Germline V gene lookup returns CDR1 SGHTA and CDR2 FQGNSA. The CDR3 is CASSLGTGLGNIQYF. The DNA of the CDR3 is TGTGCCAGCAGTCTGGGGACAGGACTGGGAAACATTCAGTACTTC.

This clone was found many times. This chain uses TRBV5-4 with TRBJ2-6; TRBD2 aligns across 8 bases. After removal of 4 bases from V and 2 bases from J, the junction contained 5 bases not matched to a gene. Looked up from germline, CDR1 is SGHNT and CDR2 is YYREEE (reference sequence). This CDR3 has 16 amino acids. CDR3 sequence reads: CASSHGTRAGANVLTF. CDR3 in DNA: TGTGCCAGCAGCCACGGGACTAGGGCTGGGGCCAACGTCCTGACTTTC.

V is TRBV29-1 and J is TRBJ1-1, with D unclear. CDR1 is SQVTM, CDR2 ANQGSEA, per germline. V dropped 7 bases and J dropped 2 bases, with 14 bases sitting between them. The CDR3 extends over 13 amino acids. The CDR3 region is CSAGERTNTEAFF. CDR3 DNA sequence: TGCAGCGCCGGGGAACGGACTAACACTGAAGCTTTCTTT.

CDR3 nucleotide sequence: TGTGCCACCCGACCGGGACACTATGGCTACACCTTC. It codes for CATRPGHYGYTF. The chain uses TRBV10-3 and TRBJ1-2; TRBD1 might be the D (5 bases). The V and J ends lost 10 bases and 3 bases respectively, with 12 bases between them. Germline loops: CDR1 ENHRY, CDR2 SYGVKD. This CDR3 is built from 12 residues.

The DNA for the CDR3 is TGCAGCGTTCGACATACGAACACCGGGGAGCTGTTTTTT. This codes for CSVRHTNTGELFF. The chain combines TRBV29-1 with TRBJ2-2, with D unclear. The CDR3 has 13 amino acids. Looked up from germline, CDR1 is SQVTM and CDR2 is ANQGSEA. The V gene lost 5 bases and the J gene lost 0 bases, with 7 bases spanning the gap.

The CDR3 protein is CASSPQGANGYTF. The CDR3 DNA is TGCGCCAGCAGCCCACAGGGGGCGAATGGCTACACCTTC. The chain uses TRBV4-3 and TRBJ1-2, with 9 bases fitting TRBD1. This CDR3 has 13 amino acids. Trimming took 4 bases from V and 6 from J; bases not matched to a gene: 3. In germline, CDR1 is LGHNA, CDR2 YSLEER.

The rearrangement joins TRBV5-1 to TRBJ1-2; possibly TRBD1 for D (6 bases). CDR3 length: 15 residues. Germline V gene lookup returns CDR1 SGHRS and CDR2 YFSETQ. Trimming stripped 7 bases from V and 0 bases from J, with 16 bases between. The CDR3 spells CASAGASQPNYGYTF. The DNA of the CDR3 is TGCGCCAGCGCAGGGGCTTCTCAACCTAACTATGGCTACACCTTC.

This chain links TRBV4-3 with TRBJ1-1; the D is unclear. The V and J ends lost 0 bases and 5 bases respectively, with 13 bases between them. Germline CDR1 reads LGHNA; CDR2 reads YSLEER. The CDR3 sequence is 15 residues long. CDR3 residues: CASSQDDSLRTEAFF. CDR3 nucleotide sequence: TGCGCCAGCAGCCAAGACGATAGCTTAAGGACTGAAGCTTTCTTT.

This clone came up a few times. This rearrangement joins TRBV7-9 to TRBJ2-1; TRBD2 aligns across 13 bases. This CDR3 region has 15 residues. Germline loops: CDR1 SEHNR, CDR2 FQNEAQ (reference sequence). With V trimmed by 5 bases and J by 8 bases, 6 bases remained unmatched. The CDR3 nucleotides read TGTGCCAGCAGCCAGGGGACTAGCGGGGAGCATGAGCAGTTCTTC. Protein sequence: CASSQGTSGEHEQFF.

The chain carries TRBV5-1 and TRBJ2-2; 7 nucleotides agree with TRBD1. CDR3 length equals 17 residues. Germline loops: CDR1 SGHRS, CDR2 YFSETQ. The trim removed 1 base at V and 3 bases at J, leaving 9 bases unmatched. The DNA of the CDR3 is TGCGCCAGCAGCTTGTCCCCACAGGGGATCTACACCGGGGAGCTGTTTTTT. It codes for CASSLSPQGIYTGELFF.

V is TRBV25-1 and J is TRBJ2-7; TRBD1 matches at 10 bases. The CDR3 extends over 12 amino acids. The V segment lost 8 bases and the J segment 8 bases; nucleotides outside the gene matches: 6. Germline CDR1 and CDR2: MGHDK and SYGVNS. As DNA, the CDR3 is TGTGCCAGCTCGGGACAGGGGTCCAAGCAGTACTTC. This translates into CASSGQGSKQYF.

This chain joins TRBV15 and TRBJ1-3; D uncertain. V was pared by 0 bases and J by 9 bases, with 9 bases between. Germline CDR1 LNHNV, CDR2 YYDKDF (reference sequence). This CDR3 has 13 residues. The CDR3 region is CATSRERLSTIYF. CDR3 coding DNA: TGTGCCACCAGCAGAGAACGGCTAAGCACCATATATTTT.

This clone was recorded a few times. The gene calls are TRBV30 and TRBJ2-1, with TRBD1 matching 7 bases. The V and J ends lost 4 bases and 4 bases, in that order; junction bases with no gene match: 4. The CDR3 totals 13 residues. The V gene's germline CDR1 is GTSNPN and CDR2 SVGIG (reference sequence). For the CDR3, the DNA is TGTGCCTGGACCACGGACAGGTACAATGAGCAGTTCTTC. This gives the protein CAWTTDRYNEQFF.

This clone was counted a few times. V is TRBV9 and J is TRBJ1-2; D not resolved. The length of the CDR3 is 16 residues. Germline V CDR1 and CDR2: SGDLS, YYNGEE. Trimming stripped 2 bases from V and 4 bases from J, with 18 bases between. Written as DNA, the CDR3 is TGTGCCAGCAGCGTGACCAATACAGTATCCACCTATGGCTACACCTTC. Protein product: CASSVTNTVSTYGYTF.

The gene calls are TRBV18 and TRBJ1-2; TRBD1 is a possible D gene (6 bases). Trimming stripped 4 bases from V and 3 bases from J, with 12 bases between. This CDR3 is built from 14 residues. Germline values: CDR1 KGHSH, CDR2 LQKENI. The CDR3 DNA reads as TGTGCCAGCTCACTAAGGACAGTAGACTATGGCTACACCTTC. It translates to CASSLRTVDYGYTF.

This clone was counted a few times. This sample also contains other DNA sequences that code for the same CDR3. This chain links TRBV6-5 with TRBJ1-5, with 8 nucleotides matching TRBD1. The CDR3 has 15 amino acids. Germline V gene lookup returns CDR1 MNHEY and CDR2 SVGAGI. The J segment lost 1 base and the V segment lost 6 bases, leaving 5 bases of the junction unmatched. The CDR3 DNA reads TGTGCCAGCAGGTCCGACAGGGGAAGCAATCAGCCCCAGCATTTT. Residues: CASRSDRGSNQPQHF.

This clone was seen a few times. Other DNA sequences in this sample translate to the same CDR3. V usage is TRBV2 and J usage is TRBJ1-4, with a weak D call TRBD1 (5 bases). Looked up from germline, CDR1 is SNHLY and CDR2 is FYNNEI. Trimming removed 2 bases from V and 8 bases from J, with 9 bases in between. CDR3 size: 13 residues. The CDR3 here is CASSEQGNEKLFF. Written as DNA, the CDR3 is TGTGCCAGCAGTGAACAGGGTAACGAAAAACTGTTTTTT.

This chain connects TRBV19 to TRBJ2-2, with 13 positions matching TRBD2. After removal of 5 bases from V and 6 bases from J, the junction contained 6 bases not matched to a gene. The CDR3 contains 16 residues. CDR1 LNHDA and CDR2 SQIVND come from the germline V gene (reference sequence). The CDR3 nucleotides read TGTGCCAGTAGTGGCTGGACTAGCGGGGGTGCCGGGGAGCTGTTTTTT. This encodes CASSGWTSGGAGELFF.

The chain combines TRBV6-5 with TRBJ1-1; the D is unclear. The CDR3 covers 15 residues. Trimming took off 6 bases at V and 1 base at J, with 15 bases between the two ends. CDR1 and CDR2 (germline): MNHEY, SVGAGI. The CDR3 bases are TGTGCCAGCAGATCACCGGGCGGAGGGAACACTGAAGCTTTCTTT. It encodes CASRSPGGGNTEAFF.

About this clone itself: Germline and junction disagree at one end, which may indicate a read error. J is TRBJ2-2 and V is TRBV18, with 9 bases matching TRBD1. The germline V gene has CDR1 KGHSH and CDR2 LQKENI. The CDR3 is 16 amino acids. The CDR3 DNA follows: TGTGCCAGCTCATTCTCCGGGACAGGGAACGCCGGGGAGCTGTTTTTT. Its protein product is CASSFSGTGNAGELFF.

The rearrangement links TRBV19 to TRBJ2-1, with D unclear. Germline V CDR1 and CDR2: LNHDA, SQIVND (reference sequence). Trimming removed 3 bases from V and 4 bases from J, with 10 bases in between. This CDR3 contains 14 residues. The CDR3 bases are TGTGCCAGTAGTATCCTACAAGGATACAATGAGCAGTTCTTC. This encodes CASSILQGYNEQFF.

The chain combines TRBV1 with TRBJ2-2; the DNA was not compared with TRBD1, the D call given in the table. TRBV1 is deemed a pseudogene. The CDR3 has 16 amino acids. CDR3 coding DNA: TGCACCAGCAGCCAAGAACCTCCCACAAACACCGGGGAGCTGTTTTTT. Translation gives CTSSQEPPTNTGELFF.

The genes are TRBV7-3 and TRBJ2-7; D possibly corresponds to TRBD2 (5 bases). The V gene lost 5 bases and the J gene lost 2 bases, with 22 bases spanning the gap. Germline V CDR1 and CDR2: SGHTA, FQGTGA. The CDR3 totals 17 residues. CDR3 in amino acids: CASSPAPTRGPTYEQYF. The DNA for the CDR3 is TGTGCCAGCAGCCCGGCCCCGACCCGGGGTCCGACCTACGAGCAGTACTTC.

This chain uses TRBV5-1 with TRBJ2-5, with 9 nucleotides matching TRBD1. Germline V lookup: CDR1 SGHRS, CDR2 YFSETQ. This CDR3 has 14 amino acids. The trim removed 4 bases at V and 0 bases at J, leaving 1 base unmatched. CDR3 amino acids: CASSGQGNQETQYF. The DNA for the CDR3 is TGCGCCAGCAGCGGACAGGGGAACCAAGAGACCCAGTACTTC.